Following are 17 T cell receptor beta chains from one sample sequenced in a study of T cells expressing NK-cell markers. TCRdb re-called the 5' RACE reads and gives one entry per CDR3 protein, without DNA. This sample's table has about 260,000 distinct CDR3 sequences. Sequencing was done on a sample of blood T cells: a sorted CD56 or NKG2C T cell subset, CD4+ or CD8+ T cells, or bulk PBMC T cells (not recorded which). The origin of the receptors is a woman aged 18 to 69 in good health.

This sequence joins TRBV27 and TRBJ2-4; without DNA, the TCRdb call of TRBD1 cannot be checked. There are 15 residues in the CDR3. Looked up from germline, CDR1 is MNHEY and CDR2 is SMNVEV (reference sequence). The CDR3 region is CASRGGLGAKNIQYF.

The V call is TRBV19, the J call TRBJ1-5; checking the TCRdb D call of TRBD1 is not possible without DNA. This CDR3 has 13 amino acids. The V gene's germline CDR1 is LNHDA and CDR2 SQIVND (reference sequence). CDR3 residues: CASSMGLHQPQHF.

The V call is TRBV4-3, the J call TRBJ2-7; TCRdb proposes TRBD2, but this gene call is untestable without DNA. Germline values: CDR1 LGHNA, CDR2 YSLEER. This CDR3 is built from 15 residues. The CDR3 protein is CASSQDPDYSYEQYF.

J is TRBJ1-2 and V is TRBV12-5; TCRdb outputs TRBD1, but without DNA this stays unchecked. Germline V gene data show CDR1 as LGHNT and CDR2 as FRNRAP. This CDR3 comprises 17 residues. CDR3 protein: CASGLPLGTEREYGYTF.

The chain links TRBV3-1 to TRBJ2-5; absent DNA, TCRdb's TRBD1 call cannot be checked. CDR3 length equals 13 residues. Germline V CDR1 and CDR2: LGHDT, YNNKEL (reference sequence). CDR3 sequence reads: CASSPTTQGAQYF.

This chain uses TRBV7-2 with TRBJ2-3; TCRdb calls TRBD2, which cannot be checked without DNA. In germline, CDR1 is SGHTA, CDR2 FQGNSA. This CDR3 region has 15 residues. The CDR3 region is CASSLASGRVDTQYF. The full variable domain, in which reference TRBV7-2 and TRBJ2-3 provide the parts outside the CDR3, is GAGVSQSPSNKVTEKGKDVELRCDPISGHTALYWYRQSLGQGLEFLIYFQGNSAPDKSGLPSDRFSAERTGGSVSTLTIQRTQQEDSAVYLCASSLASGRVDTQYFGPGTRLTVL.

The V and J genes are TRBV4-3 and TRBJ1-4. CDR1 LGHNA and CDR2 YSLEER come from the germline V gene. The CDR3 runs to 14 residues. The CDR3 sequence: CASSQDRSGEKLFF.

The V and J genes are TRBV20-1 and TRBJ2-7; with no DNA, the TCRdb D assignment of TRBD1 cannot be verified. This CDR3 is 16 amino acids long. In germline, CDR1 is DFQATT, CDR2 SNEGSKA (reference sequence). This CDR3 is CSARTLLGLGGNEQYF.

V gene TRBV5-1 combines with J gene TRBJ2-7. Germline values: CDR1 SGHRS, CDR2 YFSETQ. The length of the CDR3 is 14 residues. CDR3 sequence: CASSLDASTYEQYF. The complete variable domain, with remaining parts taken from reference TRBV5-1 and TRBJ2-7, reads KAGVTQTPRYLIKTRGQQVTLSCSPISGHRSVSWYQQTPGQGLQFLFEYFSETQRNKGNFPGRFSGRQFSNSRSEMNVSTLELGDSALYLCASSLDASTYEQYFGPGTRLTVT.

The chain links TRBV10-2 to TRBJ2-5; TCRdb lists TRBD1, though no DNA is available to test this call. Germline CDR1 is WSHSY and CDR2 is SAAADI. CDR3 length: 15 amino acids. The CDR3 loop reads CASSEQGRGEETQYF.

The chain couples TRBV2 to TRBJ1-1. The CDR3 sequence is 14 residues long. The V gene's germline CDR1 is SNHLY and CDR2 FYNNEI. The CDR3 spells CASSDGGGRNEAFF.

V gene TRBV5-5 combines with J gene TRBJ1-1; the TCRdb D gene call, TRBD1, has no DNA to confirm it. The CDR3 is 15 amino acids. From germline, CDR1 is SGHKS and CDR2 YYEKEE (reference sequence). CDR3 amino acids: CASSLGAGTNTEAFF.

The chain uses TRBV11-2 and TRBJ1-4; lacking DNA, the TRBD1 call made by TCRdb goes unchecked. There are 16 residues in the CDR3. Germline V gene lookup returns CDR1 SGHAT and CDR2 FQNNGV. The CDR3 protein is CASSLDRTGPNEKLFF.

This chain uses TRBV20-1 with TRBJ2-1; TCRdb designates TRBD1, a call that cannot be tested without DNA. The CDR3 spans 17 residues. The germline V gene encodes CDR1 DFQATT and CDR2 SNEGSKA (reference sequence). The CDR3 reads CSARALGSGGSYNEQFF.

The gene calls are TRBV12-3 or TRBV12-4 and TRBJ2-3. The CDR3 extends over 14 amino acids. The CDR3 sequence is CASSLGKTTDTQYF.

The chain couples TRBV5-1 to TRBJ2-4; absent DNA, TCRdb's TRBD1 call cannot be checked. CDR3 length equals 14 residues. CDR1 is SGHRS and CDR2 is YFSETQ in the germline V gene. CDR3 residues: CASSYRDSSNIQYF.

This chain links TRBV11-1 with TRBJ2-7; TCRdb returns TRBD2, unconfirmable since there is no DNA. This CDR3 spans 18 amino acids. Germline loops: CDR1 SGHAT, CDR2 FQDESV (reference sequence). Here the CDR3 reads CASSSPTYLLAGLDEQYF.